These 27 T cell receptor beta chains originate from one sample sequenced in a study of control samples from healthy donors and cancer patients. The assay was immunoSEQ multiplex PCR, and TCRdb's table has in-frame clones only and misses some. Found here are roughly 170,000 clones, approximately 94% of them singletons; the top ten hold 1.3% to 1.5%. Material for sequencing was blood. These receptors all come from a woman between 18 and 29 years old in good health.

The gene calls are TRBV10-3 and TRBJ2-3, with D possibly matching TRBD2 (5 bases). CDR1 and CDR2 (germline): ENHRY, SYGVKD. This CDR3 has 14 residues. The ends were cut back, 7 bases at V and 0 bases at J, with 11 bases in the middle. CDR3 loop: CAITASSSTDTQYF. DNA of the CDR3: TGTGCCATCACCGCTAGCTCCAGCACAGATACGCAGTATTTT.

The rearrangement uses TRBV15 and TRBJ1-6; no firm D call. Trimming removed 1 base at V and 6 bases at J, with 7 bases between. Germline V gene lookup returns CDR1 LNHNV and CDR2 YYDKDF (reference sequence). CDR3 size: 14 residues. DNA of the CDR3: TGTGCCACCAGCAGAGTCGCCTTTAATTCACCCCTCCACTTT. Amino acids: CATSRVAFNSPLHF.

This chain links TRBV12-5 with TRBJ1-3; the D is unclear. This CDR3 comprises 15 residues. Germline CDR1 reads LGHNT; CDR2 reads FRNRAP. The V gene lost 1 base and the J gene lost 1 base, with 8 bases spanning the gap. CDR3: CASGLALGSGNTIYF. The CDR3 DNA follows: TGTGCTAGTGGTTTGGCACTAGGATCTGGAAACACCATATATTTT.

The chain uses TRBV15 and TRBJ2-3; tentative D call: TRBD2 (5 bases). Trimming took off 0 bases at V and 10 bases at J, with 11 bases between the two ends. This CDR3 is 13 amino acids long. Looked up from germline, CDR1 is LNHNV and CDR2 is YYDKDF (reference sequence). The CDR3 DNA reads TGTGCCACCAGCAGAGAGAGGGTTGGGGCGCAGTATTTT. This codes for CATSRERVGAQYF.

The genes are TRBV5-1 and TRBJ2-7, with D perhaps matching TRBD2 (6 bases). Germline assignment: CDR1 SGHRS and CDR2 YFSETQ. The ends were cut back, 4 bases at V and 3 bases at J, with 23 bases in the middle. This CDR3 region has 17 residues. The CDR3, as DNA: TGCGCCAGCAGCCATACAGCCACCGACGGACTAATCTACGAGCAGTACTTC. It specifies CASSHTATDGLIYEQYF.

The CDR3 DNA reads as TGCGCCAGCAGCGTGGGACAGATGAATTCACCCCTCCACTTT. It is translated as CASSVGQMNSPLHF. The genes are TRBV5-1 and TRBJ1-6; 7 bases are a match to TRBD1. The V segment lost 4 bases and the J segment 7 bases; nucleotides outside the gene matches: 5. The germline V gene has CDR1 SGHRS and CDR2 YFSETQ. CDR3 length: 14 residues.

The chain couples TRBV7-6 to TRBJ1-3; D is undetermined. Germline CDR1 and CDR2: SGHVS and FNYEAQ. Trimming cost V 5 bases and J 0 bases, with 11 bases left between them. This CDR3 has 15 residues. CDR3 sequence (DNA): TGTGCCAGCAGCCCCGGACCGAACTCTGGAAACACCATATATTTT. This translates into CASSPGPNSGNTIYF.

The chain has TRBV29-1 and TRBJ2-7; D possibly corresponds to TRBD2 (6 bases). In germline, CDR1 is SQVTM, CDR2 ANQGSEA. CDR3 length equals 12 residues. V lost 4 bases and J lost 2, with 9 bases in between. The CDR3 region has the DNA TGCAGCGTTGGGGGGACTCCCTACGAGCAGTACTTC. Amino acid sequence: CSVGGTPYEQYF.

CDR3 amino acids: CSVDEGGAEGDGYTF. CDR3 DNA: TGCAGCGTTGATGAAGGGGGCGCGGAGGGTGACGGCTACACCTTC. The chain is built from TRBV29-1 and TRBJ1-2, with 7 nucleotides matching TRBD1. CDR1 SQVTM and CDR2 ANQGSEA come from the germline V gene. This CDR3 contains 15 residues. V trimming: 3 bases; J trimming: 8 bases; junction bases outside the gene matches: 15.

The rearrangement links TRBV7-2 to TRBJ1-3, with 7 bases identical to TRBD1. There are 15 residues in the CDR3. Germline CDR1 SGHTA, CDR2 FQGNSA. J gave up 2 bases and V 5 bases, and 6 bases lay outside the gene matches. The CDR3 DNA is TGTGCCAGCAGCAACGACAGGGTAACTGGAAACACCATATATTTT. It codes for CASSNDRVTGNTIYF.

Here the CDR3 reads CASSPIPGTGYGYTF. The CDR3 nucleotides read TGTGCCAGCAGCCCAATTCCCGGGACAGGATATGGCTACACCTTC. The V call is TRBV6-2 or TRBV6-3, the J call TRBJ1-2; 8 bases fit TRBD1. The length of the CDR3 is 15 residues. Trimming at V came to 6 bases and at J to 5 bases, leaving 11 bases not matched to a gene. CDR1 is MNHEY and CDR2 is SVGEGT in the germline V gene.

This chain links TRBV28 with TRBJ2-3; 10 bases map to TRBD1. This CDR3 comprises 16 residues. The V and J ends lost 3 bases and 2 bases, in that order; junction bases with no gene match: 5. CDR1 MDHEN and CDR2 SYDVKM come from the germline V gene. The CDR3 loop is CASSFTGTGDTDTQYF. The CDR3 region has the DNA TGTGCCAGCAGTTTTACCGGGACAGGGGACACAGATACGCAGTATTTT.

The V and J genes are TRBV5-1 and TRBJ1-1, with D possibly being TRBD1 (5 bases). Deletions cut 1 base from V and 8 bases from J, with 21 bases between. Per the germline V gene, CDR1 is SGHRS and CDR2 is YFSETQ. CDR3 length: 16 residues. Written as DNA, the CDR3 is TGCGCCAGCAGCTTGTGGGGGATCGGGCCATCTTGGGAAGCTTTCTTT. Amino acids: CASSLWGIGPSWEAFF.

For the CDR3, the DNA is TGTGCCAGCAGCTTGGCGGGGGTCGTCGATCAGCCCCAGCATTTT. Its translation is CASSLAGVVDQPQHF. This chain connects TRBV5-4 to TRBJ1-5; perhaps TRBD1 as D (5 bases). CDR3 size: 15 residues. V shed 0 bases and J shed 5 bases, with 12 bases lying between them. The germline CDR1 and CDR2 sequences are SGHNT and YYREEE (reference sequence).

The J gene is TRBJ2-7, the V gene TRBV6-5, with D unclear. Trimming stripped 6 bases from V and 5 bases from J, with 11 bases between. CDR3 length: 12 amino acids. Germline CDR1 MNHEY, CDR2 SVGAGI. In nucleotides, the CDR3 is TGTGCCAGCAGCCTGACACGGCACGAGCAGTACTTC. Protein: CASSLTRHEQYF.

The chain couples TRBV9 to TRBJ1-1, with 7 nucleotides matching TRBD1. The CDR3 contains 15 residues. With 4 bases clipped from V and 0 bases from J, the junction kept 6 bases outside the gene matches. Germline values: CDR1 SGDLS, CDR2 YYNGEE. The CDR3 region has the DNA TGTGCCAGCAGCACCCGGACAGGCTTGAACACTGAAGCTTTCTTT. Protein sequence: CASSTRTGLNTEAFF.

The CDR3 DNA reads TGTGCCAGCGCGAGGGGGGGAATGAACACTGAAGCTTTCTTT. It is translated as CASARGGMNTEAFF. V usage is TRBV7-8 and J usage is TRBJ1-1, with D maybe TRBD1 (6 bases). CDR1 is SGHVS and CDR2 is FQNEAQ in the germline V gene. The length of the CDR3 is 14 residues. The V end was cut by 8 bases, the J end by 0 bases, with 13 bases between.

CDR3 DNA: TGTGCCAGCAGTTTATGGGCTTACAATGAGCAGTTCTTC. It is translated as CASSLWAYNEQFF. The chain joins TRBV27 to TRBJ2-1; D is uncertain. CDR1 is MNHEY, CDR2 SMNVEV, per germline (reference sequence). Deletions cut 1 base from V and 4 bases from J, with 5 bases between. The CDR3 totals 13 residues.

The V call is TRBV6-4, the J call TRBJ1-1; 7 bases are shared with TRBD1. Germline V gene data show CDR1 as MRHNA and CDR2 as SNTAGT. Losses at the gene ends were 7 bases for V and 1 base for J; bases not matched to a gene: 6. The CDR3 runs 14 residues. The CDR3 nucleotides are TGTGCCAGCAATCGACAGGGAAGGAACACTGAAGCTTTCTTT. Its protein product is CASNRQGRNTEAFF.

This clone appeared once. The chain carries TRBV27 and TRBJ2-7, with TRBD2 matching over 9 bases. The trim removed 2 bases at V and 3 bases at J, leaving 5 bases unmatched. The CDR3 covers 15 residues. Germline CDR1 is MNHEY and CDR2 is SMNVEV (reference sequence). CDR3 nucleotides: TGTGCCAGCAGTTTAGAGGCGGGAGGGTACTACGAGCAGTACTTC. Translated, it gives CASSLEAGGYYEQYF.

The chain recombines TRBV20-1 with TRBJ2-7, with D perhaps matching TRBD1 (6 bases). The V and J ends lost 3 bases and 2 bases respectively, with 14 bases between them. The CDR3 sequence is 14 residues long. Germline V lookup: CDR1 DFQATT, CDR2 SNEGSKA (reference sequence). CDR3 loop: CSASFRGQPYEQYF. CDR3 coding DNA: TGCAGTGCTAGTTTCCGGGGACAACCCTACGAGCAGTACTTC.

The rearrangement joins TRBV9 to TRBJ2-2; D is unresolved. In germline, CDR1 is SGDLS, CDR2 YYNGEE. V was shortened by 4 bases and J by 5 bases, with 15 bases between the two germline ends. This CDR3 has 15 amino acids. CDR3 protein: CASSQSGVWTGELFF. In nucleotides, the CDR3 is TGTGCCAGCAGCCAAAGTGGGGTTTGGACCGGGGAGCTGTTTTTT. Variable domain in full (rest from reference TRBV9 and TRBJ2-2): DSGVTQTPKHLITATGQRVTLRCSPRSGDLSVYWYQQSLDQGLQFLIQYYNGEERAKGNILERFSAQQFPDLHSELNLSSLELGDSALYFCASSQSGVWTGELFFGEGSRLTVL.

V usage is TRBV9 and J usage is TRBJ2-1, with TRBD2 as a possible D gene (6 bases). This CDR3 is built from 13 residues. Germline lookup yields CDR1 SGDLS and CDR2 YYNGEE. V was clipped by 4 bases and J by 6 bases, with 11 bases between them. CDR3 DNA sequence: TGTGCCAGCAGCCCACGGGACTCCAATGAGCAGTTCTTC. Protein product: CASSPRDSNEQFF.

This chain uses TRBV3-1 (or the pseudogene TRBV3-2) with TRBJ2-3, with D unclear. V lost 0 bases, J lost 6 bases, and 10 bases lay in between. Germline CDR1 reads LGHDT; CDR2 reads YNNKEL (reference sequence). The CDR3 totals 14 residues. This CDR3 is CASSQETRTDTQYF. In nucleotides, the CDR3 is TGTGCCAGCAGCCAAGAGACCAGAACCGATACGCAGTATTTT.

The chain recombines TRBV6-5 with TRBJ2-7; D possibly corresponds to TRBD1 (6 bases). The CDR3 contains 14 residues. V was clipped by 5 bases and J by 5 bases, with 16 bases between them. Germline assignment: CDR1 MNHEY and CDR2 SVGAGI. CDR3 loop: CASSRDTNLHEQYF. Here the CDR3 DNA reads TGTGCCAGCAGTCGGGACACTAATCTCCACGAGCAGTACTTC.

The chain is built from TRBV2 and TRBJ2-7; TRBD2 agrees at 10 bases. The junction had 7 bases not matched to a gene; V was cut back by 6 bases and J by 5 bases. The CDR3 runs 14 residues. CDR1 SNHLY and CDR2 FYNNEI come from the germline V gene. CDR3: CASRASGSSDEQYF. In DNA form, the CDR3 reads TGTGCCAGCAGGGCTAGCGGGAGTAGTGACGAGCAGTACTTC.

The rearrangement links TRBV12-3 or TRBV12-4 to TRBJ2-7; D uncertain. V was cut by 3 bases and J by 4 bases, with 7 bases left in between. The CDR3 runs 12 residues. DNA for the CDR3: TGTGCCAGCAGTTTTGTCATATACGAGCAGTACTTC. Its translation is CASSFVIYEQYF.